The present T cell receptor beta chain was sequenced within a study of OX40 agonist ivuxolimab in advanced cancers. For context, the study as a whole: Ivuxolimab was an agonistic, fully human IgG2 monoclonal antibody directed against OX40 (CD134), a costimulatory receptor. Partial responses occurred in three dose-escalation patients, of whom one had hepatocellular carcinoma and two had cutaneous melanoma. The paper describes the monotherapy dose-escalation part (N = 52 patients) of the phase I trial of ivuxolimab. Of the approximately 54 dose-escalation patients, hepatocellular carcinoma was present in about 20, melanoma in approximately 15, renal cell carcinoma in 9 and head and neck cancer in 9. The purpose of peripheral TCRbeta sequencing was to test whether ivuxolimab changed TCR sequence diversity and led to clonal T-cell expansion. Intravenous ivuxolimab was administered to patients every 2 weeks at six dose levels: 0.01, 0.1, 0.3, 1.5, 3 and 10 mg/kg. In the dose-escalation cohort, around 80% of patients were male, and the mean age was around 65 years with a range of 23 to 79. Prior anti-PD-1, anti-PD-L1 or anti-CTLA-4 therapy was permitted, and checkpoint inhibitors had been received by about two fifths of dose-escalation patients. The full study reports these points: On average, CD8+ T cells showed more expanded clones than CD4+ T cells after ivuxolimab. Low levels of normalized T-cell clonal expansion were also shown by some nonresponding patients. Clonal expansion of both CD4+ and CD8+ blood T cells was observed from baseline to week 6 at doses 0.1 to 3.0 mg/kg. In partial responders in the 0.1-3.0 mg/kg groups, normalized peripheral clonal expansion was found to be among the lowest, especially among CD8+ T cells. The antigen specificity of the peripheral T cells that underwent clonal expansion was not determined.

Its CDR3 holds 16 amino acids, cysteine through phenylalanine. Only the CDR3 DNA stays, 48 bases, in frame from base 1. The V end loses 6 bases and the J end loses 2 bases, and a stretch of 20 bases separates them. CDR1 MDHEN and CDR2 SYDVKM were looked up in the germline V gene. As regards this clone: Its antigen remains undetermined. The sample holds no much larger clone one base away, and base qualities are not on file.

Patients with a history of autoimmune disease or receiving systemic immunosuppression were excluded from the trial. Peripheral blood for TCR sequencing was collected from all dose cohorts at baseline, on cycle 4 day 1, and on cycle 7 day 1. The samples were drawn from a first-in-human, open-label, multicenter phase I dose-escalation trial of ivuxolimab. The trial enrolled adults with locally advanced or metastatic head and neck squamous cell, hepatocellular, melanoma or renal cell carcinoma. Before TCR sequencing, CD4+ T cells and CD8+ T cells from peripheral blood were sorted into separate populations. To sequence the TCRbeta CDR3 region, genomic DNA was isolated from the sorted cells. TCRbeta CDR3 regions were sequenced using the immunoSEQ Assay. TCRdb stores this immuneACCESS table with in-frame sequences only. Part of the clones is absent; in the studies checked, under half of the shortfall reflects unresolved V genes, and no reason is known for the rest. For this sample there are about 6,700 clones; 85% to 95% appear just once. The ten largest account for roughly an eighth of the sample.

This receptor was taken from an adult with an advanced solid tumor such as melanoma, head and neck, liver or kidney cancer. The source material was CD4+ or CD8+ T cells sorted from blood, sampled in a trial of the OX40 agonist ivuxolimab. Recombination joined TRBV28 with TRBJ2-7; a weak D assignment points to TRBD1 (5 bases agree). DNA sequence: TGTGCCAGCAGCCCCCTAGGGCAGGGCTATCCCTACGAGCAGTACTTC. This is translated as CASSPLGQGYPYEQYF.